This TCR beta chain appears in the sequencing data of a study of blood T cell repertoires in COVID-19. In the study overall: PBMCs, B-cell-depleted T cells, or T cells were the source of the cDNA or gDNA that made up the material.

Germline CDR1 reads LNHDA; CDR2 reads SQIVND (reference sequence). The CDR3 spans 14 residues. V dropped 4 bases and J dropped 8; count of bases not matched to a gene: 9. In the original processing: Nucleated cell number was recorded as an estimate derived from reference gene primer amplification. Measured with immunoSEQ multiplex PCR; TCRdb has only the in-frame clones, and not every one. D and trimming come from the DNA, and the V and J calls and clone size come from that table. There are a few hundred thousand clones in the sample; 90% occur only once, and approximately 1.5% lies in the top ten. The participants were between roughly 18 and 89 years old and came from some 25 US areas. Participants' own reports of clinical history determined their cohort assignment.

The TCR was taken from a woman younger than 30 with acute COVID-19. This rearrangement joins TRBV19 to TRBJ1-2; the match to TRBD1 covers 8 bases. What was sequenced was PBMCs or T cells enriched from blood (not recorded which). The CDR3, as DNA: TGTGCCAGTAGTACTACCCCAGGGGGCAGAGGCTACACCTTC. Translating gives CASSTTPGGRGYTF. Complete variable domain (other parts from reference TRBV19 and TRBJ1-2): DGGITQSPKYLFRKEGQNVTLSCEQNLNHDAMYWYRQDPGQGLRLIYYSQIVNDFQKGDIAEGYSVSREKKESFPLTVTSAQKNPTAFYLCASSTTPGGRGYTFGSGTRLTVV.